Below are 15 T cell receptor beta chains sequenced from a single sample in a study of blood T cell repertoires in COVID-19. Clones were sequenced by immunoSEQ multiplex PCR, and TCRdb holds only the in-frame ones, with some missing. In the table there are over 120,000 clones, 85% to 90% of which are singletons. Sequencing was done on a sample of peripheral blood. The receptor set was obtained from a woman aged 50 to 60 with active or convalescent COVID-19.

The CDR3 DNA reads as TGCAGCGTTGACGGGTTGTGGAACGAGCAGTACTTC. This gives the protein CSVDGLWNEQYF. The rearrangement joins TRBV29-1 to TRBJ2-7; unclear D gene. Deletions cut 3 bases from V and 5 bases from J, with 11 bases between. Germline CDR1 SQVTM, CDR2 ANQGSEA. This CDR3 is 12 amino acids long.

The rearrangement links TRBV19 to TRBJ1-1; D is undetermined. CDR3 length: 16 amino acids. CDR1 and CDR2 from the germline V gene are LNHDA and SQIVND (reference sequence). V lost 3 bases, J lost 4 bases, and 18 bases lay in between. CDR3 loop: CASSIGRVWASTEAFF. DNA of the CDR3: TGTGCCAGTAGTATCGGGAGGGTTTGGGCGAGCACTGAAGCTTTCTTT.

The chain recombines TRBV6-5 with TRBJ2-1; TRBD2 aligns across 8 bases. Per germline, CDR1 MNHEY and CDR2 SVGAGI. This CDR3 is 16 amino acids long. J gave up 2 bases and V 4 bases, and 7 bases lay outside the gene matches. The CDR3 spells CASSLTGGGTYNEQFF. The CDR3 DNA reads as TGTGCCAGCAGTTTAACCGGGGGGGGTACCTACAATGAGCAGTTCTTC.

This clone was seen more than once but under ten times. The chain links TRBV24-1 to TRBJ1-2; TRBD1 aligns across 9 bases. With 3 bases clipped from V and 5 bases from J, the junction kept 6 bases outside the gene matches. The CDR3 loop spans 15 amino acids. Per the germline V gene, CDR1 is KGHDR and CDR2 is SFDVKD. The CDR3 spells CATSDEQGALYGYTF. The CDR3 DNA reads as TGTGCCACCAGTGATGAACAGGGGGCTCTTTATGGCTACACCTTC.

V gene TRBV25-1 combines with J gene TRBJ1-3, with D perhaps matching TRBD1 (6 bases). The CDR3 has 16 residues. Trimming stripped 7 bases from V and 0 bases from J, with 16 bases between. From germline, CDR1 is MGHDK and CDR2 SYGVNS. CDR3 sequence: CASTPGGAFSGNTIYF. CDR3 nucleotide sequence: TGTGCCAGCACTCCGGGGGGGGCCTTCTCTGGAAACACCATATATTTT. Based on the CDR3 plus reference TRBV25-1 and TRBJ1-3, the full variable domain is EADIYQTPRYLVIGTGKKITLECSQTMGHDKMYWYQQDPGMELHLIHYSYGVNSTEKGDLSSESTVSRIRTEHFPLTLESARPSHTSQYLCASTPGGAFSGNTIYFGEGSWLTVV.

This sequence joins TRBV24-1 and TRBJ2-1; TRBD1 matches at 11 bases. The V segment lost 3 bases and the J segment 7 bases; nucleotides outside the gene matches: 7. Germline-derived CDR1 and CDR2 are KGHDR and SFDVKD. The CDR3 totals 16 residues. The CDR3 sequence: CATSDEGQGAGNEQFF. The CDR3 DNA is TGTGCCACCAGTGATGAAGGACAGGGGGCAGGGAATGAGCAGTTCTTC.

The chain recombines TRBV12-3 or TRBV12-4 with TRBJ1-1; D is ambiguous. CDR3 size: 13 residues. V lost 3 bases to trimming and J lost 1 base, with 6 bases between them. CDR3 loop: CASSFAGNTEAFF. The CDR3 nucleotides are TGTGCCAGCAGTTTTGCAGGGAACACTGAAGCTTTCTTT.

In the case of this clone: Other nucleotide sequences from this sample produce the same CDR3. This rearrangement joins TRBV5-1 to TRBJ2-3; TRBD2 agrees at 13 bases. This CDR3 comprises 16 residues. Germline CDR1 reads SGHRS; CDR2 reads YFSETQ. Trimming removed 3 bases from V and 3 bases from J; junction bases left unmatched: 4. The CDR3 DNA follows: TGCGCCAGCAGCTGGGGGACTAGCGGGACGACAGATACGCAGTATTTT. It codes for CASSWGTSGTTDTQYF.

The chain recombines TRBV11-3 with TRBJ1-6; unclear D gene. Germline V lookup: CDR1 SGHNT, CDR2 YENEEA. CDR3 length: 13 amino acids. The V end was cut by 3 bases, the J end by 7 bases, with 7 bases between. Here the CDR3 DNA reads TGTGCCAGCAGCTTGAATGAGAATTCACCCCTCCACTTT. Translating it yields CASSLNENSPLHF.

The CDR3 sequence is CASSRGLAGNNEQFF. The CDR3 region has the DNA TGTGCCAGCAGCCGTGGACTAGCGGGAAACAATGAGCAGTTCTTC. The rearrangement joins TRBV3-1 (or the pseudogene TRBV3-2) to TRBJ2-1, with TRBD2 matching over 12 bases. V trimming: 4 bases; J trimming: 5 bases; junction bases outside the gene matches: 3. The CDR3 runs to 15 residues. Germline assignment: CDR1 LGHDT and CDR2 YNNKEL (reference sequence).

This sequence joins TRBV7-2 and TRBJ2-1; tentative D call: TRBD2 (7 bases). The germline V gene has CDR1 SGHTA and CDR2 FQGNSA. The CDR3 has 16 residues. Trimming left V 6 bases short and J 8 bases short, with 23 bases between. This CDR3 reads CASRQSRGADSDEQFF. The CDR3 coding sequence is TGTGCCAGCAGACAATCTCGGGGGGCAGACAGCGATGAGCAGTTCTTC.

V and J are TRBV2 and TRBJ1-2, with D perhaps TRBD1 (5 bases). The CDR3 sequence is 12 residues long. Trimming shortened V by 5 bases and J by 8 bases, and 12 bases separated the two germline ends. In germline, CDR1 is SNHLY, CDR2 FYNNEI. CDR3 residues: CASSQGVEGYTF. CDR3 nucleotides: TGTGCCAGCAGTCAGGGTGTGGAAGGCTACACCTTC.

The chain is built from TRBV9 and TRBJ2-3; 8 nucleotides line up with TRBD1. This CDR3 is built from 14 residues. Looked up from germline, CDR1 is SGDLS and CDR2 is YYNGEE. V was clipped by 6 bases and J by 5 bases; unmatched bases: 8. The CDR3 bases are TGTGCCAGCAACCAGGACAGGGCGGAAGATACGCAGTATTTT. It codes for CASNQDRAEDTQYF.

This chain joins TRBV7-9 and TRBJ1-1; D is perhaps TRBD1 (5 bases). The CDR3 has 14 amino acids. Germline CDR1 and CDR2: SEHNR and FQNEAQ (reference sequence). V was trimmed by 0 bases and J by 1 base, leaving 6 bases between them. The CDR3, as DNA: TGTGCCAGCAGCTTAGCCGGGGGGAACACTGAAGCTTTCTTT. Translated, it gives CASSLAGGNTEAFF.

In this sample, this clone turned up a few times. The chain employs TRBV28 and TRBJ1-1; perhaps TRBD1 as D (6 bases). Trimming took 5 bases from V and 5 from J, leaving 15 bases between them. Looked up from germline, CDR1 is MDHEN and CDR2 is SYDVKM. The CDR3 has 14 residues. The CDR3 region is CASSPTGWGTEAFF. As DNA, the CDR3 is TGTGCCAGCAGTCCAACAGGGTGGGGGACTGAAGCTTTCTTT.